What follows are 21 T cell receptor beta chains derived from one specimen sequenced in a study of shared clonotypes between healthy human individuals. Clones were read by immunoSEQ multiplex PCR, and TCRdb kept only the in-frame ones, dropping some. The table includes about 460,000 clones, approximately 77% detected once. The sample taken for sequencing was PBMCs. The receptors here all came from a woman aged 40 to 55 in good health. Some clones in this sample may be carry-over from other donors' samples.

The chain joins TRBV15 to TRBJ2-1; 9 bases are shared with TRBD2. The CDR3 extends over 18 amino acids. V lost 0 bases and J lost 2; bases outside the gene matches: 8. The germline V gene has CDR1 LNHNV and CDR2 YYDKDF (reference sequence). The CDR3 sequence is CATSRDGGSGRPYNEQFF. As DNA, the CDR3 is TGTGCCACCAGCAGAGATGGGGGCAGCGGGAGGCCCTACAATGAGCAGTTCTTC. The whole variable domain, filled in from reference TRBV15 and TRBJ2-1, reads DAMVIQNPRYQVTQFGKPVTLSCSQTLNHNVMYWYQQKSSQAPKLLFHYYDKDFNNEADTPDNFQSRRPNTSFCFLDIRSPGLGDTAMYLCATSRDGGSGRPYNEQFFGPGTRLTVL.

A remark on this clone: A read error is possible here, since a much larger clone lies one base away. Other DNA sequences from this sample encode an identical CDR3 as well. The CDR3 sequence: CASSYSYEQYF. CDR3 in DNA: TGTGCCAGCAGTTACTCCTACGAGCAGTACTTC. The chain links TRBV2 to TRBJ2-7; no definite D call. Germline assignment: CDR1 SNHLY and CDR2 FYNNEI. The V gene lost 5 bases and the J gene lost 0 bases, with 2 bases spanning the gap. This CDR3 is built from 11 residues. The whole variable domain, remainder taken from reference TRBV2 and TRBJ2-7, is EPEVTQTPSHQVTQMGQEVILRCVPISNHLYFYWYRQILGQKVEFLVSFYNNEISEKSEIFDDQFSVERPDGSNFTLKIRSTKLEDSAMYFCASSYSYEQYFGPGTRLTVT.

The rearrangement uses TRBV10-3 and TRBJ2-1; 12 nucleotides match TRBD2. CDR3 size: 17 residues. With V trimmed by 3 bases and J by 9 bases, 12 bases remained unmatched. Germline CDR1 reads ENHRY; CDR2 reads SYGVKD. The CDR3 sequence is CAISESLPTSGSSEQFF. The CDR3 nucleotides are TGTGCCATCAGTGAATCTCTCCCGACTAGCGGGAGTAGTGAGCAGTTCTTC.

The chain joins TRBV7-8 to TRBJ2-2; TRBD1 or TRBD2 may be the D gene (5 bases each). V gave up 3 bases and J gave up 1 base, with 9 bases separating them. There are 15 residues in the CDR3. Germline V gene sequence: CDR1 SGHVS, CDR2 FQNEAQ. The CDR3 coding sequence is TGTGCCAGCAGCTTTCTTGGGGGGAACACCGGGGAGCTGTTTTTT. As protein: CASSFLGGNTGELFF.

The chain employs TRBV7-8 and TRBJ2-5; no reliable D call. With 1 base removed from V and 2 bases from J, the gap between germline ends came to 5 bases. CDR3 length: 13 amino acids. Germline V lookup: CDR1 SGHVS, CDR2 FQNEAQ. The CDR3 nucleotides read TGTGCCAGCAGCTTAGGGCAGCAAGAGACCCAGTACTTC. It specifies CASSLGQQETQYF.

Points on this clone: The likely explanation is a read error, given a far larger clone one base away. The same CDR3 is also encoded by other DNA sequences in this sample. The J gene is TRBJ1-5, the V gene TRBV30; perhaps TRBD1 as D (5 bases). The CDR3 consists of 15 residues. Germline CDR1 GTSNPN, CDR2 SVGIG (reference sequence). The CDR3 DNA reads as TGTGCCTGGAGTGTAAGGGGCGGGTTTAATCAGCCCCAACATTTT. It translates to CAWSVRGGFNQPQHF.

V gene TRBV9 combines with J gene TRBJ2-5; the match to TRBD2 covers 7 bases. After removal of 4 bases from V and 5 bases from J, the junction contained 17 bases not matched to a gene. The CDR3 is made up of 17 amino acids. Germline values: CDR1 SGDLS, CDR2 YYNGEE. CDR3 residues: CASSPSLLGREWETQYF. In DNA, the CDR3 is TGTGCCAGCAGCCCCTCGCTGTTAGGGCGGGAGTGGGAGACCCAGTACTTC.

The chain recombines TRBV2 with TRBJ2-5; TRBD2 might be the D (5 bases). The tail of the sequence fits TRBJ2-7 better, so the J call may be wrong. The CDR3 is made up of 15 amino acids. Looked up from germline, CDR1 is SNHLY and CDR2 is FYNNEI. Here the CDR3 reads CASSERRRSSYEQYF. DNA for the CDR3: TGTGCCAGCAGTGAGAGGCGGAGGTCCTCCTACGAGCAGTACTTC.

The chain carries TRBV27 and TRBJ2-5; perhaps TRBD1 as D (5 bases). V was shortened by 6 bases and J by 7 bases, with 12 bases between the two germline ends. The CDR3 runs 12 residues. Looked up from germline, CDR1 is MNHEY and CDR2 is SMNVEV (reference sequence). The CDR3 region is CASSDSPLTQYF. In DNA, the CDR3 is TGTGCCAGCAGCGACAGTCCGTTGACCCAGTACTTC.

V is TRBV2 and J is TRBJ1-2; 9 nucleotides line up with TRBD1. The V gene's germline CDR1 is SNHLY and CDR2 FYNNEI. There are 14 residues in the CDR3. Unmatched junction bases numbered 8, after V lost 6 bases and J lost 6 bases. In DNA, the CDR3 is TGTGCCAGCAGATGGGGGACAGGGATCAATGGCTACACCTTC. Translation gives CASRWGTGINGYTF.

The chain combines TRBV6-1 with TRBJ2-1; D remains ambiguous. The CDR3 covers 15 residues. The germline V gene has CDR1 MNHNS and CDR2 SASEGT. V dropped 1 base and J dropped 3 bases, with 10 bases sitting between them. The CDR3 reads CASSEVVKYYNEQFF. CDR3 in DNA: TGTGCCAGCAGTGAAGTTGTCAAGTACTACAATGAGCAGTTCTTC.

This clone occurred once. The V and J genes are TRBV7-9 and TRBJ2-3, with D possibly matching TRBD2 (6 bases). CDR3 length equals 14 residues. CDR1 is SEHNR, CDR2 FQNEAQ, per germline (reference sequence). The ends were cut back, 2 bases at V and 6 bases at J, with 12 bases in the middle. In nucleotides, the CDR3 is TGTGCCAGCAGCTTAAGACTAGGGCTTGATACGCAGTATTTT. Protein sequence: CASSLRLGLDTQYF.

The chain employs TRBV5-1 and TRBJ2-6; TRBD2 matches 7 bases. Germline CDR1 SGHRS, CDR2 YFSETQ. V shed 1 base, J shed 0 bases, and the junction held 7 bases outside the gene matches. The CDR3 spans 18 residues. CDR3 loop: CASSLRLAADSGANVLTF. In DNA, the CDR3 is TGCGCCAGCAGCTTGAGGCTAGCGGCAGACTCTGGGGCCAACGTCCTGACTTTC.

V usage is TRBV7-8 and J usage is TRBJ2-1; a possible D gene is TRBD1 (6 bases). Per the germline V gene, CDR1 is SGHVS and CDR2 is FQNEAQ. The CDR3 is made up of 19 amino acids. The ends were cut back, 8 bases at V and 0 bases at J, with 26 bases in the middle. The CDR3 DNA reads as TGTGCCAGCGGCCACTACCTGACAGGACCATCCAGCTCCTACAATGAGCAGTTCTTC. It encodes CASGHYLTGPSSSYNEQFF.

This clone has only a few counts. The chain links TRBV7-3 to TRBJ2-3; no definite D call. V lost 5 bases and J lost 2, with 11 bases in between. Germline V lookup: CDR1 SGHTA, CDR2 FQGTGA. The CDR3 runs to 14 residues. This CDR3 reads CASSLGSATDTQYF. The CDR3 coding sequence is TGTGCCAGCAGCCTGGGATCGGCCACAGATACGCAGTATTTT.

The chain has TRBV19 and TRBJ2-4; possible D gene TRBD2, 6 bases. V was cut by 5 bases and J by 4 bases, with 18 bases left in between. Germline V gene sequence: CDR1 LNHDA, CDR2 SQIVND (reference sequence). The CDR3 is made up of 16 amino acids. This chain's CDR3 is CASSALDGGIKNIQYF. The CDR3 DNA is TGTGCCAGTAGTGCGCTAGATGGGGGGATTAAAAACATTCAGTACTTC.

V gene TRBV6-4 combines with J gene TRBJ1-1, with D perhaps matching TRBD1 (6 bases). V dropped 0 bases and J dropped 8 bases, with 13 bases sitting between them. CDR3 size: 14 residues. Germline V lookup: CDR1 MRHNA, CDR2 SNTAGT. The DNA of the CDR3 is TGTGCCAGCAGTGACTCGTCAAGTACAGGGGAAGCTTTCTTT. Its protein is CASSDSSSTGEAFF.

The chain employs TRBV18 and TRBJ1-5; no clear D gene. V was cut by 0 bases and J by 0 bases, with 3 bases left in between. This CDR3 is built from 14 residues. In germline, CDR1 is KGHSH, CDR2 LQKENI. CDR3 protein: CASSPPNSNQPQHF. CDR3 in DNA: TGTGCCAGCTCACCACCTAATAGCAATCAGCCCCAGCATTTT.

The rearrangement links TRBV5-6 to TRBJ2-4; tentative D call: TRBD1 (6 bases). The CDR3 sequence is 17 residues long. Germline V gene data show CDR1 as SGHDT and CDR2 as YYEEEE. V lost 2 bases and J lost 0, with 15 bases in between. CDR3 region: CASSLGTPELAKNIQYF. DNA for the CDR3: TGTGCCAGCAGCTTAGGGACACCAGAACTAGCCAAAAACATTCAGTACTTC.

This clone showed up just once. This chain joins TRBV19 and TRBJ1-2; D is undetermined. Germline assignment: CDR1 LNHDA and CDR2 SQIVND (reference sequence). The ends were cut back, 4 bases at V and 1 base at J, with 10 bases in the middle. There are 14 residues in the CDR3. CDR3 in amino acids: CASSTPGINYGYTF. The CDR3 DNA follows: TGTGCCAGTAGTACACCCGGGATTAACTATGGCTACACCTTC.

CDR3 in DNA: TGTGCCAGCAGTGGGGACAGGGGACCAAACACCGGGGAGCTGTTTTTT. It codes for CASSGDRGPNTGELFF. The rearrangement uses TRBV28 and TRBJ2-2; 10 nucleotides match TRBD1. Germline loops: CDR1 MDHEN, CDR2 SYDVKM. V trimming: 5 bases; J trimming: 2 bases; junction bases outside the gene matches: 5. This CDR3 has 16 amino acids.